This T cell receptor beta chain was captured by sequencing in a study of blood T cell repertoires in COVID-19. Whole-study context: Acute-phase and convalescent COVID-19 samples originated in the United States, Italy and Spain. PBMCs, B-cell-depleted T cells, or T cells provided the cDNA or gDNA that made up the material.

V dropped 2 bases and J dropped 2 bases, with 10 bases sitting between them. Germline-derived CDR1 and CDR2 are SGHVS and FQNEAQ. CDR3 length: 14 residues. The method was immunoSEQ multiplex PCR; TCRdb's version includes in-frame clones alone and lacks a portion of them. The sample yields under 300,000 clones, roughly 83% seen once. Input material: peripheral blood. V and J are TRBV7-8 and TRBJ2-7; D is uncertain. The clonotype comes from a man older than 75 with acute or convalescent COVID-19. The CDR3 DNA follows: TGTGCCAGCAGCTTATTAGTTTCTCCCTACGAGCAGTACTTC. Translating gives CASSLLVSPYEQYF.